Listed below are T cell receptor beta chains from one sample, sequenced in a study of blood T cell repertoires in COVID-19. TCRdb's table, derived via immunoSEQ multiplex PCR, lists solely in-frame clones and lacks some. The sample holds under 350,000 clones; 85% are singletons and the top ten take around 7.2%. What was sequenced was peripheral blood. The receptors were sampled from a human donor in a cohort sampled during active COVID-19. Both conserved end residues are part of each CDR3. The order of the fields is J gene, V gene, D gene, clone size, CDR3 length, CDR3 DNA, CDR3 protein. The D gene is left open where the match is weak. Rows give clone size only sometimes, using once, few, many, or a class for an expanded clone.

>TRBJ1-1|TRBV6-6|.|.|15
TGTGCCAGCATTATTACCCCTACAGGGAACACTGAAGCTTTCTTT
CASIITPTGNTEAFF
>TRBJ1-2|TRBV6-5|TRBD1|.|15
TGTGCCAGCAGTCCCCGGGACAGGGCGAACTATGGCTACACCTTC
CASSPRDRANYGYTF
>TRBJ2-5|TRBV4-2|TRBD2|.|15
TGTGCCAGCAGCCAAGATAATCCTAGCGGGGAGACCCAGTACTTC
CASSQDNPSGETQYF
>TRBJ1-5|TRBV5-8|TRBD1|.|16
TGTGCCAGCAGGCCGGGACAGGGACGCTACAATCAGCCCCAGCATTTT
CASRPGQGRYNQPQHF
>TRBJ2-2|TRBV11-3|TRBD2|.|14
TGTGCCAGCAGCTTAACTAGCGACACCGGGGAGCTGTTTTTT
CASSLTSDTGELFF
>TRBJ2-6|TRBV28|.|.|15
TGTGCCAGCAGCCGGGAGAGCTCTGGGGCCAACGTCCTGACTTTC
CASSRESSGANVLTF
>TRBJ2-5|TRBV2|TRBD1|.|13
TGTGCCAGCAGCGGGACAGGGTCCGGGACCCAGTACTTC
CASSGTGSGTQYF
>TRBJ2-7|TRBV12-3/TRBV12-4|.|.|13
TGTGCCAGCAGTTTGAGGCCAAGCTACGAGCAGTACTTC
CASSLRPSYEQYF
>TRBJ1-1|TRBV13|TRBD1|.|14
TGTGCCAGCAGCCCGACCGACAGGGGCACTGAAGCTTTCTTT
CASSPTDRGTEAFF
>TRBJ1-3|TRBV7-6|.|.|19
TGTGCCAGCAGCTTATCGCCATGGAGGGACGTATTCTCTGGAAACACCATATATTTT
CASSLSPWRDVFSGNTIYF
>TRBJ2-3|TRBV2|TRBD1|.|14
TGTGCCAGCACCGGACAGGGGGCAATAGATACGCAGTATTTT
CASTGQGAIDTQYF
>TRBJ1-3|TRBV13|.|.|13
TGTGCCAGCAGCTTACCGGAGGGAAACACCATATATTTT
CASSLPEGNTIYF
>TRBJ2-4|TRBV18|TRBD1|once|14
TGTGCCAGCTCACCGGACAGGGTAAAAAACATTCAGTACTTC
CASSPDRVKNIQYF
>TRBJ2-5|TRBV7-9|TRBD1|once|16
TGTGCCAGCAGCTCCCCGATACAGGGGGCCGAAGAGACCCAGTACTTC
CASSSPIQGAEETQYF
>TRBJ1-5|TRBV2|.|.|13
TGTGCCAGCAGCACGGGGAGCAATCAGCCCCAGCATTTT
CASSTGSNQPQHF
>TRBJ2-1|TRBV29-1|.|.|14
TGCAGCGTTGATTGGGCGGGGCCTTACAATGAGCAGTTCTTC
CSVDWAGPYNEQFF
>TRBJ2-2|TRBV10-1|.|.|14
TGCGCCAGCAGCGAGGCAGGGGGGACCGGGGAGCTGTTTTTT
CASSEAGGTGELFF
>TRBJ2-3|TRBV2|TRBD1|.|14
TGTGCCACCAATAGGGACAGGGGTACAGATACGCAGTATTTT
CATNRDRGTDTQYF
>TRBJ2-7|TRBV7-2|TRBD1|.|16
TGTGCCAGCAGCTTAGGGTTTGGACAGGGGGCTTACGAGCAGTACTTC
CASSLGFGQGAYEQYF
>TRBJ1-6|TRBV5-1|TRBD1|.|14
TGCGCCAGCAAGGAGGGGACAGGGGAATCACCCCTCCACTTT
CASKEGTGESPLHF
>TRBJ2-1|TRBV6-5|.|few|14
TGTGCCAGCAGCTATGGGACTTGGTCCAATGAGCAGTTCTTC
CASSYGTWSNEQFF
>TRBJ1-2|TRBV7-3|.|.|13
TGTGCCAGCAGCTTAACTGAGGCGGGGGGCTACACCTTC
CASSLTEAGGYTF
>TRBJ2-7|TRBV28|.|.|11
TGTGCCACAGGGGGGACCTACGAGCAGTACTTC
CATGGTYEQYF
>TRBJ2-3|TRBV7-8|.|.|13
TGTGCCAGCAGCTTGTTCACTGCAGATACGCAGTATTTT
CASSLFTADTQYF
>TRBJ2-3|TRBV29-1|TRBD2|.|14
TGCAGCGTACTCCTAGCGGGGGGGCCAGATACGCAGTATTTT
CSVLLAGGPDTQYF
>TRBJ1-5|TRBV27|.|.|14
TGTGCCAGCAGTCGGACGGGGAGCAATCAGCCCCAGCATTTT
CASSRTGSNQPQHF
>TRBJ1-5|TRBV27|.|.|14
TGTGCCAGCAGTATCAACAGGGTTAATCAGCCCCAGCATTTT
CASSINRVNQPQHF
>TRBJ1-5|TRBV25-1|.|.|11
TGTGCCAGCAGTAATGGCCCCGTCCAGCATTTT
CASSNGPVQHF
>TRBJ2-2|TRBV3-1/TRBV3-2|.|few|16
TGTGCCAGCAGCCAAACCAGGTCCATGTCCACCGGGGAGCTGTTTTTT
CASSQTRSMSTGELFF
>TRBJ2-2|TRBV30|TRBD1|.|13
TGTGCCTGGAACAGGGGGTTAGGCGGGGAGCTGTTTTTT
CAWNRGLGGELFF
>TRBJ2-3|TRBV9|TRBD1|.|16
TGTGCCAGCAGCGTTGATCCGGACAGGGCTACAGATACGCAGTATTTT
CASSVDPDRATDTQYF
>TRBJ2-2|TRBV7-6|.|.|14
TGTGCCAGCAGCGTCGAAGGAGGCACCGGGGAGCTGTTTTTT
CASSVEGGTGELFF
>TRBJ1-2|TRBV18|.|.|14
TGTGCCAGCTCACCAGAGACAGCCCACTATGGCTACACCTTC
CASSPETAHYGYTF
>TRBJ2-3|TRBV11-1|TRBD1|.|14
TGTGCCAGCAGCCTAGACAGGGGTGGAGATACGCAGTATTTT
CASSLDRGGDTQYF
>TRBJ1-5|TRBV3-1/TRBV3-2|TRBD1|few|16
TGTGCCAGCAGCCAAGACCCAGGGGGCGGCAATCAGCCCCAGCATTTT
CASSQDPGGGNQPQHF
>TRBJ1-1|TRBV11-1|.|.|12
TGTGCCAGCAGTCCGGACAGATATGAAGCTTTCTTT
CASSPDRYEAFF
>TRBJ2-1|TRBV6-5|.|.|15
TGTGCCAGCAGTTACGACAGGCATGCCCGAAATGAGCAGTTCTTC
CASSYDRHARNEQFF
>TRBJ1-1|TRBV12-5|.|.|14
TGTGCTAGTGGTTCCGGCGGGTCCGGGGCTGAAGCTTTCTTT
CASGSGGSGAEAFF
>TRBJ2-1|TRBV19|TRBD1|.|19
TGTGCCAGCAAGAGACAGGGGGCTTTGATTCCTAGCTCCTACAATGAGCAGTTCTTC
CASKRQGALIPSSYNEQFF
>TRBJ1-2|TRBV6-5|.|.|13
TGTGCCAGCCCAGGACAGTCAATCTATGGCTACACCTTC
CASPGQSIYGYTF
>TRBJ2-1|TRBV10-2|.|.|12
TGCGCCAGCAGTATCCTCGACAATGAGCAGTTCTTC
CASSILDNEQFF
>TRBJ2-7|TRBV29-1|.|.|12
TGCAGCGTTTCGGACAGCAGTCACGAGCAGTACTTC
CSVSDSSHEQYF
>TRBJ2-3|TRBV5-1|.|.|15
TGCGCCATCAGATTAGCGCGGACGGCTTGGGATACGCAGTATTTT
CAIRLARTAWDTQYF
>TRBJ2-2|TRBV9|TRBD1|.|16
TGTGCCAGCAGCGTCCCAGGGACAGGGGTCGGCGGGGAGCTGTTTTTT
CASSVPGTGVGGELFF
>TRBJ1-2|TRBV27|TRBD1|.|14
TGTGCCAGCACAACCGCGACAGGGATTAGCGGCTACACCTTC
CASTTATGISGYTF
>TRBJ1-1|TRBV12-3/TRBV12-4|.|once|12
TGTGCCAGCAGTCAGATGAACACTGAAGCTTTCTTT
CASSQMNTEAFF
>TRBJ1-4|TRBV5-1|.|.|15
TGCGCCAGCAGCTTGGCTCGCAGGGGCGGAGAAAAACTGTTTTTT
CASSLARRGGEKLFF
>TRBJ2-2|TRBV24-1|TRBD1|.|13
TGTGCCAGCGGGACAGGGGACACCGGGGAGCTGTTTTTT
CASGTGDTGELFF
>TRBJ1-1|TRBV7-9|.|few|14
TGTGCCAGCAGCGCAGTACAGGGAGAGACTGAAGCTTTCTTT
CASSAVQGETEAFF
>TRBJ1-1|TRBV19|TRBD1|.|14
TGTGCCAGTAGTAGACCAGGGGGTATGACTGAAGCTTTCTTT
CASSRPGGMTEAFF
>TRBJ2-5|TRBV5-1|.|.|11
TGCGCCAGCAGACGAGAGGAGACCCAGTACTTC
CASRREETQYF
>TRBJ2-7|TRBV5-4|TRBD2|.|12
TGTGCCAGCAGCTTCGATTCGGGAGGGCAGTACTTC
CASSFDSGGQYF
>TRBJ1-2|TRBV2|.|.|12
TGTGCCAGCAGTGAACAGGGTAGTGGCTACACCTTC
CASSEQGSGYTF
>TRBJ1-2|TRBV5-8|.|.|19
TGTGCCAGCAGCTTGTTACCCACCCCCGTGGCTCGTTATGTAAGAGGCTACACCTTC
CASSLLPTPVARYVRGYTF
>TRBJ2-7|TRBV7-9|.|few|13
TGTGCCAGCAGCCCTGGACAGTTATACGAGCAGTACTTC
CASSPGQLYEQYF
>TRBJ1-1|TRBV5-1|TRBD1|few|13
TGCGCCAGCAGCCCCGGGACAGTCACTGAAGCTTTCTTT
CASSPGTVTEAFF
>TRBJ1-1|TRBV7-3|TRBD1|.|15
TGTGCCAGCAGCCCGGATGGGACAGGCATTTCTGAAGCTTTCTTT
CASSPDGTGISEAFF
>TRBJ1-5|TRBV7-3|.|.|13
TGTGCCAGCAGTAGGGGTCGTGATCAGCCCCAGCATTTT
CASSRGRDQPQHF
>TRBJ2-3|TRBV11-2|TRBD2|.|16
TGTGCCAGCAGCTTAGAACCAGCGGGGGGGGCAGATACGCAGTATTTT
CASSLEPAGGADTQYF